This TCR beta chain was identified during a study of blood T cell repertoires in COVID-19 (dated by TCRdb to 2018 to 2020). Context from the whole study: Samples from collaborators originated in the United States, Italy and Spain and spanned both the acute and convalescent phases of COVID-19. The prospective study material was composed of cDNA or gDNA derived from T cells, B-cell-depleted T cells, or PBMCs. Deeply sampled blood TCRbeta repertoires from subjects exposed to, actively infected with, or recovered from COVID-19 were included in the dataset. The repertoires were made available in a free public database intended to serve as a resource for research on the immune response to SARS-CoV-2. Samples were obtained from the ongoing ImmuneRACE study (first 160 participants) and from 1,000 to 1,500 subjects provided by 6 global collaborators. The sample metadata nearly always contained a de-identified subject ID, COVID-19 status, age in years and sex. Where available, HLA class I and class II types were taken from metadata supplied by the sample provider and were not determined by assay-based typing. Paper-wide results and their limitations: The amount of clinical and demographic metadata varied by source and participant and was provided uncurated.

TCRbeta CDR3 regions were amplified from genomic DNA using the immunoSEQ Assay, a bias-controlled multiplex PCR. The paper's data handling went like this. Nucleated cell counts per sample were estimated from amplification of reference gene primers within the assay. To quantify the absolute abundance of each unique TCRbeta CDR3 rearrangement, sequence reads were collapsed and filtered. Productive Simpson clonality was computed per sample as the square root of Simpson's diversity index over productive rearrangements. Held by TCRdb, this immuneACCESS table contains in-frame sequences only and omits some clones. Under half of the omission traces to an unresolved V gene where checked; the cause of the rest is unknown. That table furnishes V, J and clone size, whereas the DNA furnished D and trimming. Across this sample there are fewer than 200,000 clones, with about 80% seen only once. The ten largest clones add up to 1.5% of the sample.

As concerns this clone: Its target antigen remains unknown. One junction end disagrees with the germline gene, perhaps due to a read error.

Taken from the germline V gene, the CDR1 and CDR2 loops are SNHLY and FYNNEI. There are 9 amino acids in the CDR3, from cysteine to tryptophan inclusive. Only the CDR3 region is kept as DNA, spanning 27 bases read in frame from base 1. Collaborating institutions collected whole blood in K2EDTA tubes following their own protocols. For TCRbeta analysis, collaborator samples were shipped as frozen whole blood, as isolated PBMCs, or as DNA extracted from either sample type. The TCR sequence derives from a human donor in a cohort sampled during active COVID-19. This chain joins TRBV2 to TRBJ1-1; TRBD1 is a possible D gene, resting on 5 matching bases. Specimen: peripheral blood. The nucleotide sequence is TGTGCCAGCACTCTGGACGACAGTTGG. Its translation reads: CASTLDDSW. The CDR3, completed at both ends by the reference TRBV2 and TRBJ1-1 genes, gives the full variable domain EPEVTQTPSHQVTQMGQEVILRCVPISNHLYFYWYRQILGQKVEFLVSFYNNEISEKSEIFDDQFSVERPDGSNFTLKIRSTKLEDSAMYFCASTLDDSWGQGTRLTVV.